This TCR beta chain was captured in a study of cytomegalovirus exposure and HLA in healthy donors. The study, taken as a whole, reports: The study labeled 164 TCR beta chains cytomegalovirus-associated. A missense variant in DCLRE1C was later tied to TCR beta V- and J-gene trimming.

PCR employed 60 Vbeta and 13 Jbeta primers. Data came from immunoSEQ multiplex PCR; TCRdb stores just in-frame clones and leaves some out. The data show 97,000 or so clones, 80% to 90% seen once. Regarding this clone: Its antigen is unidentified.

Sequencing was performed on PBMCs. This TCR came from a man between 40 and 49 years old in good health and CMV-seronegative.

CDR3 nucleotide sequence: TGTGCCAGCAGTTTATCTCAGTTTAATTCACCCCTCCACTTT. Protein product: CASSLSQFNSPLHF. The rearrangement uses TRBV27 and TRBJ1-6, with D unresolved. The V end was cut by 0 bases, the J end by 6 bases, with 6 bases between. This CDR3 is 14 amino acids long. Germline V lookup: CDR1 MNHEY, CDR2 SMNVEV (reference sequence).